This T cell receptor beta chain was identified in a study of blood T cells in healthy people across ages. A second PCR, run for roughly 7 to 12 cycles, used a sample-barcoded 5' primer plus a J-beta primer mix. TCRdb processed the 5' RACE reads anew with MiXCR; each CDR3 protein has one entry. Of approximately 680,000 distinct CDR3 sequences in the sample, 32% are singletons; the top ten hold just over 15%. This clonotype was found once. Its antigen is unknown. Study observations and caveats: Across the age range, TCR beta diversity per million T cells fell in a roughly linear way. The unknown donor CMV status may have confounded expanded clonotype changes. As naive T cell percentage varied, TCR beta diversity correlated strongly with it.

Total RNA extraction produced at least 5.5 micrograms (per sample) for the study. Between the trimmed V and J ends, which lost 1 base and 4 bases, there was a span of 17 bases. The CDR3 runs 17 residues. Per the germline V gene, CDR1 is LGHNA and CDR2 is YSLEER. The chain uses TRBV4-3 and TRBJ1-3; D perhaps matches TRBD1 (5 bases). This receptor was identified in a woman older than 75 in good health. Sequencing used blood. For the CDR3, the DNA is TGCGCCAGCAGCCAAGTCTTGGGGCAGGTCCCGGGAAACACCATATATTTT. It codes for CASSQVLGQVPGNTIYF.